Below, one T cell receptor beta chain is given with its context. Its antigen is still unknown. This entry is derived from a study of shared clonotypes between healthy human individuals. Turning to the study itself: Sampling drew on donors who were a couple of women and a few men aged 18 to 49. Study-wide findings and caveats: With few donors, the genetic and exposure-history diversity represented was limited.

Deletions cut 6 bases from V and 4 bases from J, with 7 bases between. Germline values: CDR1 MNHNS, CDR2 SASEGT. This CDR3 is built from 12 residues. Among the unsorted PBMC samples, replicate PCRs used around 300 ng DNA, roughly 33,000 T cell genomes. Measured with immunoSEQ multiplex PCR; TCRdb has only the in-frame clones, and not every one. The sample shows fewer than 600,000 clones, roughly 78% of them seen only once. There were no recent acute infections or vaccinations among the donors, who were healthy HIV-negative adults. The TCR originated in a woman in her 40s in good health. Some clones in this sample may be carry-over from other donors' samples. The sequencing sample was made of PBMCs. The chain recombines TRBV6-1 with TRBJ1-3; D gene unclear. This chain's CDR3 is CASSQMGNTIYF. In DNA, the CDR3 is TGTGCCAGCAGCCAAATGGGAAACACCATATATTTT.